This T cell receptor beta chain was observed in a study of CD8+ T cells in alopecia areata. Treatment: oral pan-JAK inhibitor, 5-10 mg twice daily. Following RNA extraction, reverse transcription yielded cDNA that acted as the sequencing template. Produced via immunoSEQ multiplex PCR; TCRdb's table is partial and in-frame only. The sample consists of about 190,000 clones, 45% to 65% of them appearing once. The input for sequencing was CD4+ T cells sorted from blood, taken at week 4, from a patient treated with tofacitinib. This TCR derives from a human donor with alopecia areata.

CDR3 in DNA: TGTGCCAGCAGCCATAGGGACAGGGTTTTCACTGAAGCTTTCTTT. It specifies CASSHRDRVFTEAFF. J is TRBJ1-1 and V is TRBV4-2, with 9 bases matching TRBD1. V was clipped by 3 bases and J by 4 bases; unmatched bases: 6. CDR3 length equals 15 residues. In germline, CDR1 is LGHNA, CDR2 YNFKEQ.